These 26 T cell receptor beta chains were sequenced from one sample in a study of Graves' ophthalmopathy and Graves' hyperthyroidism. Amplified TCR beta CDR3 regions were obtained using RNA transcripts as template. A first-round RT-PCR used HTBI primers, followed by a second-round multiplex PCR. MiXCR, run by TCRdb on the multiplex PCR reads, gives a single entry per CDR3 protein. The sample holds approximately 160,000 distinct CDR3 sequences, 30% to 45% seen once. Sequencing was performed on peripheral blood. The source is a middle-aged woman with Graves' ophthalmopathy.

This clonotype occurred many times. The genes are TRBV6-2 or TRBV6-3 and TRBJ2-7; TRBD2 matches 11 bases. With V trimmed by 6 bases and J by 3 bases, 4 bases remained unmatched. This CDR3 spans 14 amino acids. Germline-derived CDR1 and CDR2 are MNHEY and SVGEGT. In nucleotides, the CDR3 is TGTGCCAGCAGCAGACTAGCGGGAAGCTACGAGCAGTACTTC. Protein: CASSRLAGSYEQYF.

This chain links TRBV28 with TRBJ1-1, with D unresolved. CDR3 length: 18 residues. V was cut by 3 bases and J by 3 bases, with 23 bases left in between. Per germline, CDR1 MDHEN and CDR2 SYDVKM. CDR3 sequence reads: CASSFVPGSSGRDTEAFF. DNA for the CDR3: TGTGCCAGCAGTTTCGTCCCCGGCAGCAGTGGACGGGACACTGAAGCTTTCTTT.

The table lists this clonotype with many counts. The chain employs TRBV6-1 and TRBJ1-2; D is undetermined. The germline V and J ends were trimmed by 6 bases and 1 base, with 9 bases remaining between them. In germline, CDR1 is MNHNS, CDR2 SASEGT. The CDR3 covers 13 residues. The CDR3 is CASRQDGNYGYTF. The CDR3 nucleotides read TGTGCCAGCAGGCAAGACGGTAACTATGGCTACACCTTC.

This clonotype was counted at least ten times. Here the CDR3 reads CATSRGGGGAKTQYF. CDR3 in DNA: TGTGCCACCAGCAGAGGTGGCGGGGGTGCAAAGACCCAGTACTTC. The chain couples TRBV15 to TRBJ2-5, with 7 bases matching TRBD2. There are 15 residues in the CDR3. Trimming at V came to 1 base and at J to 6 bases, leaving 8 bases not matched to a gene. The germline CDR1 and CDR2 sequences are LNHNV and YYDKDF (reference sequence). The full variable domain, its missing parts supplied by reference TRBV15 and TRBJ2-5, is DAMVIQNPRYQVTQFGKPVTLSCSQTLNHNVMYWYQQKSSQAPKLLFHYYDKDFNNEADTPDNFQSRRPNTSFCFLDIRSPGLGDTAMYLCATSRGGGGAKTQYFGPGTRLLVL.

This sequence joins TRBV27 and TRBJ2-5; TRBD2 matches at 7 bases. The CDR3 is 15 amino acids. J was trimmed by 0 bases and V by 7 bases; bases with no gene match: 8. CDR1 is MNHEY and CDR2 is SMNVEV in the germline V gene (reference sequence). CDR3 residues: CASTPWGGYQETQYF. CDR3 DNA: TGTGCCAGCACCCCGTGGGGGGGGTACCAAGAGACCCAGTACTTC.

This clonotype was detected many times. CDR3 DNA: TGTGCCAGCAGTGAATTGATGACCAATCAGCCCCAGCATTTT. It encodes CASSELMTNQPQHF. The chain couples TRBV6-1 to TRBJ1-5; no reliable D call. The CDR3 extends over 14 amino acids. Germline CDR1 MNHNS, CDR2 SASEGT. Trimming cost V 2 bases and J 3 bases, with 8 bases left between them.

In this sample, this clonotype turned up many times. CDR3 region: CASSADRVSNQPQHF. CDR3 nucleotides: TGTGCCAGCAGTGCGGACAGGGTGAGCAATCAGCCCCAGCATTTT. The chain combines TRBV6-2 or TRBV6-3 with TRBJ1-5, with 8 nucleotides matching TRBD1. V was pared by 5 bases and J by 1 base, with 4 bases of the junction left unmatched. Germline values: CDR1 MNHEY, CDR2 SVGEGT. The CDR3 runs to 15 residues.

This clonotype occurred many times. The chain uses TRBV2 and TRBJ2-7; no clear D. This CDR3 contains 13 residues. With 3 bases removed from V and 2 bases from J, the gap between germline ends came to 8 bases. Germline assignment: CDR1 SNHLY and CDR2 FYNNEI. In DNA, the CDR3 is TGTGCCAGCAGTGAGTTCGGCGCCTACGAGCAGTACTTC. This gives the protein CASSEFGAYEQYF.

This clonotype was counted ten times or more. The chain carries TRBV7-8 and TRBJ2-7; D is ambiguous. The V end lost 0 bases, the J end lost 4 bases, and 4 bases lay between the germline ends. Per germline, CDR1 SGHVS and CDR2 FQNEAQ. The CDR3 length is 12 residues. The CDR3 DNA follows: TGTGCCAGCAGCTTAGCGAGATACGAGCAGTACTTC. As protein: CASSLARYEQYF.

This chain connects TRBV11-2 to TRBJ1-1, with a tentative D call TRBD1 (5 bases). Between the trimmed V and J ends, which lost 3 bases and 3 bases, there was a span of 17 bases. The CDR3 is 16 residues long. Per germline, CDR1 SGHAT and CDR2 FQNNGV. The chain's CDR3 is CASSFRRATGDTEAFF. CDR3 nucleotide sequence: TGTGCCAGCAGCTTCCGGCGGGCCACAGGAGACACTGAAGCTTTCTTT.

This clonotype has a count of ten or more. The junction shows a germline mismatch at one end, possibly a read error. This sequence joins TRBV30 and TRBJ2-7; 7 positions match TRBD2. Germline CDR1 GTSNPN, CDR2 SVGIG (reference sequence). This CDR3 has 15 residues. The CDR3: CAWSVASGKTYERYF. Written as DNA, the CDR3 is TGTGCCTGGAGTGTAGCTAGCGGAAAAACCTACGAGCGGTACTTC.

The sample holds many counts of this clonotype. CDR3 sequence: CASSRDRGLNTEAFF. DNA of the CDR3: TGTGCCAGCTCAAGGGACAGGGGCTTGAACACTGAAGCTTTCTTT. The rearrangement links TRBV18 to TRBJ1-1; 10 nucleotides agree with TRBD1. The CDR3 runs 15 residues. V shed 5 bases, J shed 0 bases, and the junction held 3 bases outside the gene matches. Germline-derived CDR1 and CDR2 are KGHSH and LQKENI.

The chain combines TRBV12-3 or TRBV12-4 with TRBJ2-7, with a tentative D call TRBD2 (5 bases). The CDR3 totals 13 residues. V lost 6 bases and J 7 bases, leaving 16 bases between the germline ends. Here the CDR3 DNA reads TGTGCCAGCAGGATGAGCGGTGTGGGTGAGCAGTACTTC. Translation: CASRMSGVGEQYF.

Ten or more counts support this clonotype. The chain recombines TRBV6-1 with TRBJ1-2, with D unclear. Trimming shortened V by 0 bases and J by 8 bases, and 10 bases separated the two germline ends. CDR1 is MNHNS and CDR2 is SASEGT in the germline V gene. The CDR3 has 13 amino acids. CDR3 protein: CASSEAPRRGYTF. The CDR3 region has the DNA TGTGCCAGCAGTGAAGCGCCCCGGAGGGGCTACACCTTC.

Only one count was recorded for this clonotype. The CDR3 DNA sequence: TGTGCCAGCAGCTTCCGGGACGGGCGCTACGAGCAGTACTTC. Encoded protein: CASSFRDGRYEQYF. The V and J genes are TRBV6-1 and TRBJ2-7; either TRBD1 or TRBD2 may supply D (5 bases each). Trimming shortened V by 6 bases and J by 3 bases, and 15 bases separated the two germline ends. Germline assignment: CDR1 MNHNS and CDR2 SASEGT. The CDR3 length is 14 residues.

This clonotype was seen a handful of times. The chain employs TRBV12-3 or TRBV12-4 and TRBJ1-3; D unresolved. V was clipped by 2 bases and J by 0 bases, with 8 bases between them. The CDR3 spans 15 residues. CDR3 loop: CASSLIQSSGNTIYF. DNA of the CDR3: TGTGCCAGCAGTTTAATTCAGAGCTCTGGAAACACCATATATTTT.

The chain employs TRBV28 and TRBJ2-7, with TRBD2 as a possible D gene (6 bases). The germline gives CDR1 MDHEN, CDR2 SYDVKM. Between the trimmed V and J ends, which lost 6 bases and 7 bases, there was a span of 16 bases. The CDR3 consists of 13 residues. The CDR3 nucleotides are TGTGCCAGCAGCTTTCGGGGGACTGAGGAGCAGTACTTC. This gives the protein CASSFRGTEEQYF.

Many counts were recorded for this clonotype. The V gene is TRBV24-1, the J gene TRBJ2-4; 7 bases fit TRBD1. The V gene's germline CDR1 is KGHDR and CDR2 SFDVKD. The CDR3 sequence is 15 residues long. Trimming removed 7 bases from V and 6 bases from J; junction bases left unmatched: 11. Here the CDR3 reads CATSPSTGSGNIQYF. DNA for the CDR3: TGTGCCACCAGCCCTTCGACAGGGTCCGGAAACATTCAGTACTTC.

The DNA of the CDR3 is TGTGCCATCACCGGGACCGGTAATTCACCCCTCCACTTT. Amino acid sequence: CAITGTGNSPLHF. V usage is TRBV10-3 and J usage is TRBJ1-6; the D gene is possibly TRBD1 (5 bases). Trimming stripped 7 bases from V and 6 bases from J, with 10 bases between. Germline V lookup: CDR1 ENHRY, CDR2 SYGVKD. The CDR3 spans 13 residues.

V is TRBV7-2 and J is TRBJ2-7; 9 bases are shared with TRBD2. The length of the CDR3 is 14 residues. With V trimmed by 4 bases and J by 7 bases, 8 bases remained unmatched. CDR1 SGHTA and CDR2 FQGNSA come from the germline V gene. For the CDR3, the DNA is TGTGCCAGCAGCTCCGTAGTAGCGGGAGTGGAGCAGTACTTC. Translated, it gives CASSSVVAGVEQYF. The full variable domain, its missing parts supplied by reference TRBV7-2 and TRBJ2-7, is GAGVSQSPSNKVTEKGKDVELRCDPISGHTALYWYRQSLGQGLEFLIYFQGNSAPDKSGLPSDRFSAERTGGSVSTLTIQRTQQEDSAVYLCASSSVVAGVEQYFGPGTRLTVT.

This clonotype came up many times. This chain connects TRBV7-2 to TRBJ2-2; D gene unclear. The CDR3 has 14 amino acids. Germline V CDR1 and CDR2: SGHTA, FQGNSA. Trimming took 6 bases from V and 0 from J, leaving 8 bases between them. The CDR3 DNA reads TGTGCCAGCAGATCCGATACGAACACCGGGGAGCTGTTTTTT. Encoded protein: CASRSDTNTGELFF. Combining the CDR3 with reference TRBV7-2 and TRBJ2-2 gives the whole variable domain GAGVSQSPSNKVTEKGKDVELRCDPISGHTALYWYRQSLGQGLEFLIYFQGNSAPDKSGLPSDRFSAERTGGSVSTLTIQRTQQEDSAVYLCASRSDTNTGELFFGEGSRLTVL.

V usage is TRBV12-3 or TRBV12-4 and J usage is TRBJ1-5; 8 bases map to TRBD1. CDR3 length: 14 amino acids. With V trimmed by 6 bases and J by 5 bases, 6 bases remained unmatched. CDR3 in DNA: TGTGCCAGCAGGGACAGGGTCGAATATCAGCCCCAGCATTTT. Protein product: CASRDRVEYQPQHF.

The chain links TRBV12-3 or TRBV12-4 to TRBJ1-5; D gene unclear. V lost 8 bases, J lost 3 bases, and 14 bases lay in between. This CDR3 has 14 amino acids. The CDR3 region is CASRSGTLNQPQHF. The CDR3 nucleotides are TGTGCCAGCCGTTCGGGAACCCTCAATCAGCCCCAGCATTTT.

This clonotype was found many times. The CDR3: CASSGPGRNTGELFF. CDR3 in DNA: TGTGCCAGCAGCGGCCCCGGTAGGAACACCGGGGAGCTGTTTTTT. The chain couples TRBV12-3 or TRBV12-4 to TRBJ2-2; D unclear. This CDR3 has 15 amino acids. V dropped 6 bases and J dropped 1 base, with 12 bases sitting between them.

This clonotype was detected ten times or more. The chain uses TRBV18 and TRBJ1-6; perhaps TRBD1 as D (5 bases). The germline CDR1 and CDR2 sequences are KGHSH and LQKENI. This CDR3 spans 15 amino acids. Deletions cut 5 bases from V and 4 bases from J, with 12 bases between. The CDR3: CASSTDRDYNSPLHF. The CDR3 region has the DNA TGTGCCAGCTCAACAGACAGAGATTATAATTCACCCCTCCACTTT. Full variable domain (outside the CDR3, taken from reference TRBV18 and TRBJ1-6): NAGVMQNPRHLVRRRGQEARLRCSPMKGHSHVYWYRQLPEEGLKFMVYLQKENIIDESGMPKERFSAEFPKEGPSILRIQQVVRGDSAAYFCASSTDRDYNSPLHFGNGTRLTVT.

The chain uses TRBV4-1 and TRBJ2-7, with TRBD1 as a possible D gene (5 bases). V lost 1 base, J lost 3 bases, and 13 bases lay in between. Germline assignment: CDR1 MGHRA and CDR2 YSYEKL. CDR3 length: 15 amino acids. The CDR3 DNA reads TGCGCCAGCAGCCAAGTGGGGCAGAAGATCTACGAGCAGTACTTC. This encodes CASSQVGQKIYEQYF.